This TCR beta chain was found in a study of blood T cell repertoires in COVID-19. The CDR3 is made up of 17 amino acids. V lost 2 bases and J lost 5; bases outside the gene matches: 8. CDR1 SGHTA and CDR2 FQGTGA come from the germline V gene. In the original analysis: By means of reference gene primer amplification, nucleated cell counts were estimated. The protocol was immunoSEQ multiplex PCR, while the TCRdb copy is restricted to in-frame clones and leaves out a portion. V, J and clone size are taken as reported in that table, and D and trimming were inferred from the DNA itself. The repertoire holds around 450,000 clones, around 88% seen once, with 4.3% in the top ten.

The V gene is TRBV7-3, the J gene TRBJ1-4, with 10 bases lining up with TRBD1. Sequencing was performed on peripheral blood. This TCR was sampled from a woman aged 30 to 39 with acute or convalescent COVID-19. CDR3 in DNA: TGTGCCAGCAGCTTAGGGACAGGGGATCTTCCCAATGAAAAACTGTTTTTT. Encoded protein: CASSLGTGDLPNEKLFF.